Each of the 8 T cell receptor beta chains below was sequenced from the same sample in a study of control samples from healthy donors and cancer patients. TCRdb's copy holds only in-frame clones and misses some; the assay was immunoSEQ multiplex PCR. The sample contains approximately 100,000 clones, 65% to 85% of which appear only once. Sequenced material: PBMCs. These receptors came from an older man with lung cancer.

The chain is built from TRBV4-1 and TRBJ1-3; D not certain. V lost 1 base to trimming and J lost 0 bases, with 10 bases between them. CDR1 MGHRA and CDR2 YSYEKL come from the germline V gene. CDR3 length: 16 amino acids. The CDR3 reads CASSQAEFLSGNTIYF. Written as DNA, the CDR3 is TGCGCCAGCAGCCAAGCCGAGTTCCTCTCTGGAAACACCATATATTTT.

This chain links TRBV19 with TRBJ1-1; D unclear. The germline V gene encodes CDR1 LNHDA and CDR2 SQIVND (reference sequence). V lost 2 bases to trimming and J lost 0 bases, with 7 bases between them. CDR3 length equals 14 residues. The CDR3 sequence is CASSIIPMNTEAFF. The CDR3 DNA sequence: TGTGCCAGTAGTATAATCCCCATGAACACTGAAGCTTTCTTT. Looking up the rest from reference TRBV19 and TRBJ1-1 gives the full variable domain: DGGITQSPKYLFRKEGQNVTLSCEQNLNHDAMYWYRQDPGQGLRLIYYSQIVNDFQKGDIAEGYSVSREKKESFPLTVTSAQKNPTAFYLCASSIIPMNTEAFFGQGTRLTVV.

The chain is built from TRBV7-3 and TRBJ2-2; tentatively, D is TRBD1 (5 bases). CDR3 size: 16 residues. V was shortened by 5 bases and J by 2 bases, with 15 bases between the two germline ends. Germline V gene data show CDR1 as SGHTA and CDR2 as FQGTGA. The CDR3 DNA reads as TGTGCCAGCAGCGTGACCCAGGGCCTAAACACCGGGGAGCTGTTTTTT. Its protein is CASSVTQGLNTGELFF.

V is TRBV24-1 and J is TRBJ2-1; possible D gene TRBD2, 5 bases. Per germline, CDR1 KGHDR and CDR2 SFDVKD. V lost 7 bases, J lost 5 bases, and 17 bases lay in between. The CDR3 spans 15 residues. In DNA form, the CDR3 reads TGTGCCACCAGGTCAAACGGGGAGAGGGACAATGAGCAGTTCTTC. This sequence encodes CATRSNGERDNEQFF.

The chain links TRBV11-3 to TRBJ2-1, with 15 bases fitting TRBD2. The CDR3 consists of 16 residues. Trimming at V came to 5 bases and at J to 5 bases, leaving 4 bases not matched to a gene. Germline V lookup: CDR1 SGHNT, CDR2 YENEEA. CDR3 in DNA: TGTGCCAGCAGCCCTGGACTAGCGGGGGGGAACAATGAGCAGTTCTTC. Its protein is CASSPGLAGGNNEQFF.

The rearrangement uses TRBV19 and TRBJ1-2; 8 positions match TRBD1. Germline V gives CDR1 LNHDA, CDR2 SQIVND (reference sequence). The CDR3 loop spans 13 amino acids. V was pared by 3 bases and J by 7 bases, with 4 bases of the junction left unmatched. CDR3 coding DNA: TGTGCCAGTAGTATGACAACAGGGGGTGGCTACACCTTC. As protein: CASSMTTGGGYTF.

V usage is TRBV7-2 and J usage is TRBJ2-7, with a weak D call TRBD1 (6 bases). CDR1 and CDR2 (germline): SGHTA, FQGNSA. V lost 10 bases, J lost 2 bases, and 18 bases lay in between. This CDR3 is 14 amino acids long. CDR3: CATRLQGSTYEQYF. CDR3 nucleotide sequence: TGTGCCACCCGACTACAGGGTTCCACCTACGAGCAGTACTTC.

There are a few counts of this clone. The rearrangement joins TRBV7-2 to TRBJ1-5, with 7 bases matching TRBD1. Germline values: CDR1 SGHTA, CDR2 FQGNSA. The CDR3 is 14 amino acids. V shed 2 bases and J 5 bases; nucleotides not matched to a gene: 3. In DNA, the CDR3 is TGTGCCAGCAGCTTACAGGGGGGGGATCAGCCCCAGCATTTT. Translated, it gives CASSLQGGDQPQHF.